This T cell receptor (beta chain) emerged from a study of T cell responses to AZD1222 COVID-19 vaccine. General study results and limits: Spike-specific TCR breadth and depth grew following two AZD1222 doses. Just five or six AZD1222 recipients were seropositive at baseline. Along spike, vaccine-associated CD4 TCRs were found throughout, with dominance at 160-218 and 743-854. Reportedly, nearly half the spike-specific TCRs target unmutated variant regions.

The CDR3 contains 14 residues. Trimming pared 2 bases from V and 0 bases from J, leaving 5 bases between. CDR1 and CDR2 from the germline V gene are LGHDT and YNNKEL (reference sequence). In regard to this clone: Antigen: not known.

Profiling relied on immunoSEQ multiplex PCR, and the TCRdb table lists in-frame clones only, not all of them. The data show more than 25,000 clones, about 89% seen once. The chain has TRBV3-1 (or the pseudogene TRBV3-2) and TRBJ1-5; no definite D call. The input for sequencing was peripheral blood, taken on day 0 of AZD1222 vaccination. The sequence derives from an adult in good health. CDR3 amino acids: CASSQSDSNQPQHF. The CDR3 DNA reads TGTGCCAGCAGCCAAAGCGATAGCAATCAGCCCCAGCATTTT.